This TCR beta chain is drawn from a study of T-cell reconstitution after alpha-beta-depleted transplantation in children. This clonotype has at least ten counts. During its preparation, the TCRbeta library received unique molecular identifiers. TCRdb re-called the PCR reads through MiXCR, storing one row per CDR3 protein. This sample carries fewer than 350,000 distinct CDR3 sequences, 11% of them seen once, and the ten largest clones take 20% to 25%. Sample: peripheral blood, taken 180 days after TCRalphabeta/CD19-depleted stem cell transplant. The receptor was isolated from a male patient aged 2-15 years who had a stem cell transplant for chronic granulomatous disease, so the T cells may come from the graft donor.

The CDR3 loop reads CASAYQGLNEQYF. CDR3 nucleotides: TGTGCCAGCGCTTACCAGGGTCTCAACGAGCAGTACTTC. This chain joins TRBV28 and TRBJ2-7; D possibly corresponds to TRBD1 (5 bases). CDR1 and CDR2 (germline): MDHEN, SYDVKM. V was clipped by 8 bases and J by 5 bases, with 16 bases between them. The CDR3 spans 13 residues.